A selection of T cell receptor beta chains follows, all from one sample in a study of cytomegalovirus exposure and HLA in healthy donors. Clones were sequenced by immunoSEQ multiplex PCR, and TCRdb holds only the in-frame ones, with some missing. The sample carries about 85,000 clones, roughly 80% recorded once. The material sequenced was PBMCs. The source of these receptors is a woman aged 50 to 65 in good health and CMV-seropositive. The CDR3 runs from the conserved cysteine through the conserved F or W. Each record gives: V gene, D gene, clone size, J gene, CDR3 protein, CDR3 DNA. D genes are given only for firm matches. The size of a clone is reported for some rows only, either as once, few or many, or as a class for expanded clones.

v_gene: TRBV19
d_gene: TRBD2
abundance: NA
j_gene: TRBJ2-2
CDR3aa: CASSAGGANTGELFF
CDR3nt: TGTGCCAGTAGTGCGGGGGGGGCCAACACCGGGGAGCTGTTTTTT

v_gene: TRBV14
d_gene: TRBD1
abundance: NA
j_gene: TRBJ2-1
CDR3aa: CASSPGRRGNLSNEQFF
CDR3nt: TGTGCCAGCAGCCCGGGACGCAGGGGGAATTTGTCGAATGAGCAGTTCTTC

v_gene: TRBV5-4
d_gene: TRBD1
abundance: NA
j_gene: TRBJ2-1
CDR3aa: CASSLAGQGNNEQFF
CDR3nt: TGTGCCAGCAGCTTGGCCGGACAGGGAAACAATGAGCAGTTCTTC

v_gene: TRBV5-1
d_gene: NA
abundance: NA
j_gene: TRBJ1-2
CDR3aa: CASSLSVNYGYTF
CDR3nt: TGCGCCAGCAGCTTATCCGTAAACTATGGCTACACCTTC

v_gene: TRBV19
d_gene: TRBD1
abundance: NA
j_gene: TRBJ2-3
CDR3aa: CASSIGQGSGTDTQYF
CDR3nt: TGTGCCAGTAGTATCGGACAGGGCAGCGGCACAGATACGCAGTATTTT

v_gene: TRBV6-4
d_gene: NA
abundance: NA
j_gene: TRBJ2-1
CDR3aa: CASSRDSLTYNEQFF
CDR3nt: TGTGCCAGCAGCCGAGACTCGCTGACCTACAATGAGCAGTTCTTC

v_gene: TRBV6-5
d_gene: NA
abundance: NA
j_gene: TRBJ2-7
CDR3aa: CASSYSAGEFYEQYF
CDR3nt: TGTGCCAGCAGTTACTCGGCAGGGGAGTTCTACGAGCAGTACTTC

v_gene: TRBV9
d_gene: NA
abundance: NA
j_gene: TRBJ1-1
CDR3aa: CASSGTVNTEAFF
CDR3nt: TGTGCCAGCAGCGGGACAGTGAACACTGAAGCTTTCTTT

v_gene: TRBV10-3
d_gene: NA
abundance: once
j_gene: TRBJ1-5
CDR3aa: CATGSPNQPQHF
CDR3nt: TGTGCCACCGGGTCTCCCAATCAGCCCCAGCATTTT

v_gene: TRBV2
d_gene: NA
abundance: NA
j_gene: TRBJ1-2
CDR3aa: CASSVDQGNYGYTF
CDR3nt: TGTGCCAGCAGTGTAGATCAGGGGAACTATGGCTACACCTTC

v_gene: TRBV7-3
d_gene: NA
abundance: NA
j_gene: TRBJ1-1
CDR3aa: CASSPTRDDTEAFF
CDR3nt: TGTGCCAGCAGCCCAACACGGGATGACACTGAAGCTTTCTTT

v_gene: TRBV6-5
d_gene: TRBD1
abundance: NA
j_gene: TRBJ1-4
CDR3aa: CASGGTGEGEKLFF
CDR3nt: TGTGCCAGCGGCGGGACAGGGGAGGGGGAAAAACTGTTTTTT

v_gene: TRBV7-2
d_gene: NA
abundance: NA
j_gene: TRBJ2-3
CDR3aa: CASSLATSRTDTQYF
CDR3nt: TGTGCCAGCAGCTTAGCAACTAGCCGCACAGATACGCAGTATTTT

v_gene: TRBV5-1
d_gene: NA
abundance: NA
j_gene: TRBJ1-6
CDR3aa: CASSLTGYDSPLHF
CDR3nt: TGCGCCAGCAGCCTAACAGGGTACGATTCACCCCTCCACTTT

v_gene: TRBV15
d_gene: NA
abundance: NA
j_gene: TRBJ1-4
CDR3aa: CATSRDFGGINEKLFF
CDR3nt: TGTGCCACCAGCAGAGACTTCGGAGGGATTAATGAAAAACTGTTTTTT

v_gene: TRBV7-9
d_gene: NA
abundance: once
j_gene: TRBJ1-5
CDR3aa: CASSPGIRPQHF
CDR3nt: TGTGCCAGCAGTCCAGGAATCCGGCCCCAGCATTTT

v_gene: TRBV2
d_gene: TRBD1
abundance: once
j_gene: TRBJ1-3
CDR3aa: CASSLNRGSGNTIYF
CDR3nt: TGTGCCAGCAGTCTCAACAGGGGCTCCGGAAACACCATATATTTT

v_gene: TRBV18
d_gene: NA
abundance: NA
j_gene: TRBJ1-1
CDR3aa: CASSRLGAVNTEAFF
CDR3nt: TGTGCCAGCTCACGGCTTGGAGCGGTGAACACTGAAGCTTTCTTT

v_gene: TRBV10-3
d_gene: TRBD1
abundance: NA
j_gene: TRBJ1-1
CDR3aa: CASREGQGTEAFF
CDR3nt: TGTGCCAGTAGGGAGGGACAGGGCACTGAAGCTTTCTTT

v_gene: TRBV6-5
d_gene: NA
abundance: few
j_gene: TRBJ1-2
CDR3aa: CASSGIQAYGYTF
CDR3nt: TGTGCCAGCAGTGGGATACAGGCGTATGGCTACACCTTC

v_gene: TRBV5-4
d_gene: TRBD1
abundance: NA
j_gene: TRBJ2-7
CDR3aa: CASSLVGQGAYEQYF
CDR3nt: TGTGCCAGCAGCTTGGTAGGACAGGGGGCCTACGAGCAGTACTTC

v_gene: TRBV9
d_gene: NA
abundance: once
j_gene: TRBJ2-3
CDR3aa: CASSATDSKTDTQYF
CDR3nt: TGTGCCAGCAGCGCCACAGATAGTAAAACAGATACGCAGTATTTT

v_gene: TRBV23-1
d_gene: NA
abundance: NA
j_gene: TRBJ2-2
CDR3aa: CASSQSGSEGGELFF
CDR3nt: TGCGCCAGCAGTCAATCGGGGTCGGAGGGCGGGGAGCTGTTTTTT

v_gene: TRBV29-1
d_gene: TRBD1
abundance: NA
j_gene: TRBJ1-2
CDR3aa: CSGGQGTMGYTF
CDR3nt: TGCAGCGGGGGACAGGGGACTATGGGCTACACCTTC

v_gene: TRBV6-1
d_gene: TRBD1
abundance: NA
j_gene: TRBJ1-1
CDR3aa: CASSANRGQIGPEAFF
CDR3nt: TGTGCCAGCAGTGCCAACAGGGGGCAAATTGGACCTGAAGCTTTCTTT

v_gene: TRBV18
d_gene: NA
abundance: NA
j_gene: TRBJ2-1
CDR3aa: CASSPAKRQFF
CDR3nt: TGTGCCAGCTCACCCGCTAAAAGACAGTTCTTC

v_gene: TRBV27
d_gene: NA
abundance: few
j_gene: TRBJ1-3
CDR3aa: CASRSTRLGNTIYF
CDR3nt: TGTGCCAGCAGATCAACAAGACTGGGAAACACCATATATTTT

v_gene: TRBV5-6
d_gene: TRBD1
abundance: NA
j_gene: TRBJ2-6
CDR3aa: CASSPTRQGPGANVLTF
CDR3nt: TGTGCCAGCAGCCCAACACGACAGGGACCTGGGGCCAACGTCCTGACTTTC

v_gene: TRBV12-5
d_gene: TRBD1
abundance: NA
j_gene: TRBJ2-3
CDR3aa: CASGGTGWADTQYF
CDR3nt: TGTGCTAGTGGTGGGACAGGGTGGGCAGATACGCAGTATTTT

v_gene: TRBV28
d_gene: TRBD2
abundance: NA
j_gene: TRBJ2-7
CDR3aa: CASRTSSYEQYF
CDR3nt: TGTGCCAGCCGGACTAGCAGCTACGAGCAGTACTTC

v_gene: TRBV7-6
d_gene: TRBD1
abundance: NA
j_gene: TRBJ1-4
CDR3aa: CASSTGTANEKLFF
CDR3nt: TGTGCCAGCAGCACCGGGACAGCGAATGAAAAACTGTTTTTT

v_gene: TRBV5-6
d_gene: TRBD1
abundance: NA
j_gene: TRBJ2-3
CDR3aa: CASSLQGAEDTQYF
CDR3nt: TGTGCCAGCAGCTTACAGGGGGCAGAAGATACGCAGTATTTT

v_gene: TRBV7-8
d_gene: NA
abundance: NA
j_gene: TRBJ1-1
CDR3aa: CASSTDRGNTEAFF
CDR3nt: TGTGCCAGCAGCACGGACAGAGGAAACACTGAAGCTTTCTTT

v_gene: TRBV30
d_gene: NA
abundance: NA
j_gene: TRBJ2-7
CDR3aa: CAWSGGSYEQYF
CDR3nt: TGTGCCTGGAGCGGGGGCTCCTACGAGCAGTACTTC

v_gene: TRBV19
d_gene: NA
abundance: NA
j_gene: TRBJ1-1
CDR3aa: CASSIAHRGTEAFF
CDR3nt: TGTGCCAGTAGTATAGCCCACAGAGGGACTGAAGCTTTCTTT

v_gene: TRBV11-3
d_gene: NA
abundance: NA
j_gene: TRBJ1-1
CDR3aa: CASSRSGQNTEAFF
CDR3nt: TGTGCCAGCAGCCGATCGGGACAGAACACTGAAGCTTTCTTT

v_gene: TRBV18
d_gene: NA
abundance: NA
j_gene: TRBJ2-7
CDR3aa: CASSPAQFQYF
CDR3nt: TGTGCCAGCTCACCGGCACAGTTCCAGTACTTC

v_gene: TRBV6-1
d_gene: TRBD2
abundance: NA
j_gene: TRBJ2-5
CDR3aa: CASSALGLAGQETQYF
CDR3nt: TGTGCCAGCAGTGCCCTTGGACTAGCGGGACAAGAGACCCAGTACTTC

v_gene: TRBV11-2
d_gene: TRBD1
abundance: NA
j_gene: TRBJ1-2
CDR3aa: CASSPAGGAGNGYTF
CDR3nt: TGTGCCAGCAGCCCCGCAGGGGGCGCGGGGAATGGCTACACCTTC

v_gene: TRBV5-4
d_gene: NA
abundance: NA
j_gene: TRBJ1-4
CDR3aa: CASSSGQGGFEKLFF
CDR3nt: TGTGCCAGCAGCTCAGGACAAGGGGGATTTGAAAAACTGTTTTTT

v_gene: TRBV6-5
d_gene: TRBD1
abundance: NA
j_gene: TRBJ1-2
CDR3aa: CASSYRDSHRGYTF
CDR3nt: TGTGCCAGCAGTTACCGGGACAGTCATCGAGGCTACACCTTC

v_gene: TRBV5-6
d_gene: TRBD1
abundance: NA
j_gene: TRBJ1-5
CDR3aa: CASSLAEDRGRQPQHF
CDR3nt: TGTGCCAGCAGCTTGGCCGAGGACAGGGGAAGACAGCCCCAGCATTTT

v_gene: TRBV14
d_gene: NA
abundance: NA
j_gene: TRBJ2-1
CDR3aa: CASSQVVYNEQFF
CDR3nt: TGTGCCAGCAGCCAAGTAGTATACAATGAGCAGTTCTTC

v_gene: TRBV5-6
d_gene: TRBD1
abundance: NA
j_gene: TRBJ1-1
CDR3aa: CASSRTGRNTEAFF
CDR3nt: TGTGCCAGCAGCCGGACAGGGAGGAACACTGAAGCTTTCTTT

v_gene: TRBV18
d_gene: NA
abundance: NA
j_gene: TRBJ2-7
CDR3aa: CASSPPGVSYEQYF
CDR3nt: TGTGCCAGCTCACCACCGGGAGTGTCCTACGAGCAGTACTTC

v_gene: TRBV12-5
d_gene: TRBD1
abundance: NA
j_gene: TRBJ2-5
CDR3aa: CASGLVIRGQPGTQYF
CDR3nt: TGTGCTAGTGGTTTGGTAATCCGGGGACAGCCCGGGACCCAGTACTTC

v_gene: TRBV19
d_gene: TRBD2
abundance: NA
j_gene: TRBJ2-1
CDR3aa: CASSILAGNSGSEQFF
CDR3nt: TGTGCCAGTAGTATACTAGCGGGAAATTCTGGCAGCGAGCAGTTCTTC

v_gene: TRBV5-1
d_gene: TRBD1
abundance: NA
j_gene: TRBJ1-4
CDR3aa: CASSLRGQGEKLFF
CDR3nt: TGCGCCAGCAGCTTGCGAGGACAGGGTGAAAAACTGTTTTTT

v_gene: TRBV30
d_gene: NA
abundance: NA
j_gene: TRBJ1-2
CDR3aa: CALPGNYGYTF
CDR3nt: TGTGCCTTACCCGGGAACTATGGCTACACCTTC

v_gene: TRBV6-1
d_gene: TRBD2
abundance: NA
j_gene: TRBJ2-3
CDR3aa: CASAGVFTDTQYF
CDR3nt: TGTGCCAGCGCGGGGGTATTCACAGATACGCAGTATTTT

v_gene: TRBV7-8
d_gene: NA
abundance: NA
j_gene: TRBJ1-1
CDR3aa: CASSLGGRGAGEAFF
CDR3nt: TGTGCCAGCAGCTTAGGGGGCCGCGGGGCGGGGGAAGCTTTCTTT

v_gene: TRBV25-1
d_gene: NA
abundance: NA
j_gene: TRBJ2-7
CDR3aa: CASKQDGYYEQYF
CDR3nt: TGTGCCAGCAAACAGGACGGATACTACGAGCAGTACTTC

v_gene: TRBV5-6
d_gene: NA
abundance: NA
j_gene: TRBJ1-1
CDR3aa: CASSPDPPRANTEAFF
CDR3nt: TGTGCCAGCAGCCCTGACCCCCCGAGGGCGAACACTGAAGCTTTCTTT